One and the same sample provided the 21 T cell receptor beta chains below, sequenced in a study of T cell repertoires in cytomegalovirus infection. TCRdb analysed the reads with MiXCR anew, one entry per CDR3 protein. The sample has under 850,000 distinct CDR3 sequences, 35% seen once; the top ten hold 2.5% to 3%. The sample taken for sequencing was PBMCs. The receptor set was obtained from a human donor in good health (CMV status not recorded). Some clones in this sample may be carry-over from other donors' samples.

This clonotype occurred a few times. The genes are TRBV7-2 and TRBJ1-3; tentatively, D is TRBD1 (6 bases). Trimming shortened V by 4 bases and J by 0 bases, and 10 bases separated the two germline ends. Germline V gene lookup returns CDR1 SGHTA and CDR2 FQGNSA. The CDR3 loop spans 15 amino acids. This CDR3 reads CASSYTGLSGNTIYF. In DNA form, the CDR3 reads TGTGCCAGCAGCTATACAGGGCTCTCTGGAAACACCATATATTTT.

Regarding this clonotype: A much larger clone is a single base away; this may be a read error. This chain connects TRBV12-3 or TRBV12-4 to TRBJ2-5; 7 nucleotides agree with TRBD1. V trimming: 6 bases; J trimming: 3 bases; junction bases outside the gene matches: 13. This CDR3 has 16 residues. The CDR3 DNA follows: TGTGCCAGCAGCTACCGACGGGACAGTGGGAAAGAGACCCAGTACTTC. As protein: CASSYRRDSGKETQYF.

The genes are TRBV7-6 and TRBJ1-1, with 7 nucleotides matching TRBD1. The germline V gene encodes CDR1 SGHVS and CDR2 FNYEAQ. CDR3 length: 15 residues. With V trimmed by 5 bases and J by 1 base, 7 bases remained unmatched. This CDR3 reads CASSPKHRGNTEAFF. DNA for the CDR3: TGTGCCAGCAGCCCGAAGCACAGGGGGAACACTGAAGCTTTCTTT.

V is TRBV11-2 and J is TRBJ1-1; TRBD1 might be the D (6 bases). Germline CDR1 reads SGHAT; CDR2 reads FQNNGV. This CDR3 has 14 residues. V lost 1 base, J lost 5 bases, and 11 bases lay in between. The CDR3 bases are TGTGCCAGCAGCTTAGCAGGGGCGGGAACTGAAGCTTTCTTT. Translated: CASSLAGAGTEAFF.

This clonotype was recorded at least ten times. The DNA of the CDR3 is TGTGCCAGCAGCCCAAAAGAGGGGTTACAGTTCCCCTCTGGGGCCAACGTCCTGACTTTC. The encoded protein is CASSPKEGLQFPSGANVLTF. The J gene is TRBJ2-6, the V gene TRBV7-8; D possibly matches TRBD1 or TRBD2 (5 bases each). Deletions cut 5 bases from V and 0 bases from J, with 23 bases between. The CDR3 covers 20 residues. CDR1 SGHVS and CDR2 FQNEAQ come from the germline V gene.

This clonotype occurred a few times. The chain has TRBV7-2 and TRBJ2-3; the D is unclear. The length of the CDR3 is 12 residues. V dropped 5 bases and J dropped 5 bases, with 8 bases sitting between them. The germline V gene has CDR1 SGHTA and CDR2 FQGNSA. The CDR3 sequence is CASSPHGDTQYF. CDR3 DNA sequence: TGTGCCAGCAGCCCCCATGGAGATACGCAGTATTTT.

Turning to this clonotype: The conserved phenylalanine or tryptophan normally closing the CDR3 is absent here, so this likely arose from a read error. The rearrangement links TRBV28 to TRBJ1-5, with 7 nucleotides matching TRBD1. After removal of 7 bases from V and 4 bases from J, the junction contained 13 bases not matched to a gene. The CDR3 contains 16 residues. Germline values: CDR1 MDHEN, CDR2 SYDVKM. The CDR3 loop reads CASNFSGGRGNQPQHL. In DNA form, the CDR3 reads TGTGCCAGCAATTTCTCAGGGGGACGCGGTAATCAGCCCCAGCATTTG.

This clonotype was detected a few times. CDR3 DNA: TGTGCCAGCAGCCCGGAGGGTGTCTCGCTCGTTCGCACAGATACGCAGTATTTT. Its translation is CASSPEGVSLVRTDTQYF. This chain uses TRBV4-2 with TRBJ2-3; perhaps TRBD2 as D (6 bases). CDR3 length: 18 residues. V was clipped by 4 bases and J by 1 base, with 21 bases between them. Germline V gene data show CDR1 as LGHNA and CDR2 as YNFKEQ.

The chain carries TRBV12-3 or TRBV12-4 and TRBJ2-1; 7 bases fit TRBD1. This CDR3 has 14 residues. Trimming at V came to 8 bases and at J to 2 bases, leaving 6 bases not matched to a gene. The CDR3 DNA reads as TGTGCCAGCTGCGCCGGGACAGCCTACAATGAGCAGTTCTTC. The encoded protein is CASCAGTAYNEQFF.

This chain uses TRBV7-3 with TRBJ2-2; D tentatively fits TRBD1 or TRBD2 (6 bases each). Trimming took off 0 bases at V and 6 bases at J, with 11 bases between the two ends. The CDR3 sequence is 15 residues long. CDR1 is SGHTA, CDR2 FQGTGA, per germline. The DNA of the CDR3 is TGTGCCAGCAGCTTAACCCAAGGGGGGCCCGGGGAGCTGTTTTTT. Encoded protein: CASSLTQGGPGELFF.

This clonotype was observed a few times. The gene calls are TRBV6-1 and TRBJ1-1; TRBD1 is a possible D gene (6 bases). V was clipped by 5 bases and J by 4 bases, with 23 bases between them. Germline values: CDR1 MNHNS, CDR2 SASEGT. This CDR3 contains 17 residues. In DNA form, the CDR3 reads TGTGCCAGCAGTTTAAACAATAAGGGCAGGGGAATCACTGAAGCTTTCTTT. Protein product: CASSLNNKGRGITEAFF.

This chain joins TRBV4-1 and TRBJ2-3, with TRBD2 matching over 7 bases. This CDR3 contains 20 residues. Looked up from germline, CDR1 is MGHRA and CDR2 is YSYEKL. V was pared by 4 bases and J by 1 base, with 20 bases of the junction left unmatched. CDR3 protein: CASSPLAGTNRLGGTDTQYF. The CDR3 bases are TGCGCCAGCAGCCCTTTGGCCGGGACTAACCGTCTAGGTGGCACAGATACGCAGTATTTT.

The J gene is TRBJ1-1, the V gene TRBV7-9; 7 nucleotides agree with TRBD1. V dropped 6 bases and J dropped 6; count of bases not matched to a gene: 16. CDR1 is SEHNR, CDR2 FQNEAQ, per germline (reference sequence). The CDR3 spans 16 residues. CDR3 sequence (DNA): TGTGCCAGCAGGATACCCAGGGGGGTTCCCCCCTCTGAAGCTTTCTTT. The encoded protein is CASRIPRGVPPSEAFF.

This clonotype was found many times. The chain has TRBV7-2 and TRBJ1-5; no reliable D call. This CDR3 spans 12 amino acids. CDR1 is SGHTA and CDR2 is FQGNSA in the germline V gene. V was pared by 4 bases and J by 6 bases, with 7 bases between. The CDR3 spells CASSSLGQPQHF. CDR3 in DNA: TGTGCCAGCAGCTCCCTGGGTCAGCCCCAGCATTTT.

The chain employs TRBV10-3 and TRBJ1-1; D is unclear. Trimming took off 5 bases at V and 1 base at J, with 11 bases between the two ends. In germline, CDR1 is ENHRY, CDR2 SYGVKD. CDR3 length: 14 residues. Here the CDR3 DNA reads TGTGCCATCAGTCCCGAGAGTGGGAACACTGAAGCTTTCTTT. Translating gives CAISPESGNTEAFF.

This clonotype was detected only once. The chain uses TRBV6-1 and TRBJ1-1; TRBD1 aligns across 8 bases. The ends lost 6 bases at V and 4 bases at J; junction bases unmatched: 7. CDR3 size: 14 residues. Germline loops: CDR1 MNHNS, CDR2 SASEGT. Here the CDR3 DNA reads TGTGCCAGCAGGTTGACAGGGGCGACCACTGAAGCTTTCTTT. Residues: CASRLTGATTEAFF.

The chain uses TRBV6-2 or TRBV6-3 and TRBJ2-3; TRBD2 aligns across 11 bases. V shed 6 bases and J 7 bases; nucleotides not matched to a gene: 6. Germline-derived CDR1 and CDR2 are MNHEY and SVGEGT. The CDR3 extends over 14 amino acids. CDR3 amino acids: CASRLAGDRHTQYF. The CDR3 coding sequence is TGTGCCAGCAGACTAGCGGGAGACCGCCATACGCAGTATTTT.

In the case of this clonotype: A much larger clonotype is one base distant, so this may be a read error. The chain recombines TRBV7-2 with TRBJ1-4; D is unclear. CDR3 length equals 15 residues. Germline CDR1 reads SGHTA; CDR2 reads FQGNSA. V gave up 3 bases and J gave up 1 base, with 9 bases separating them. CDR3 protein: CASSFNFLTNEKLFF. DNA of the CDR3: TGTGCCAGCAGCTTTAACTTTTTAACTAATGAAAAACTGTTTTTT.

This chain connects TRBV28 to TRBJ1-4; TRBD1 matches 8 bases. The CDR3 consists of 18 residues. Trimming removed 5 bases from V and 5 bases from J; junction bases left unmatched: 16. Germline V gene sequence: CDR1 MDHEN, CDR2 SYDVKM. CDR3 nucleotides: TGTGCCAGCAGTGGACAGGGCAAAACGTTCCTTACGAATGAAAAACTGTTTTTT. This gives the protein CASSGQGKTFLTNEKLFF.

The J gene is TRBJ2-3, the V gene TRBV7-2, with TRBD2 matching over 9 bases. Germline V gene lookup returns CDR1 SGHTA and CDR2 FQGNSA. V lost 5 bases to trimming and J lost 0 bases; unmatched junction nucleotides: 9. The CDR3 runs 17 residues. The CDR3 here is CASSPFPGLASTDTQYF. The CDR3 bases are TGTGCCAGCAGCCCGTTCCCGGGACTAGCTAGCACAGATACGCAGTATTTT.

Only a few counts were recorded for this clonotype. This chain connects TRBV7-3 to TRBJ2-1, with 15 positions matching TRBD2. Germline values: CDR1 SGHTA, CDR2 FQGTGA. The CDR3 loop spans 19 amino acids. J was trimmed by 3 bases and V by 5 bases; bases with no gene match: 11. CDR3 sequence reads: CASSPIAGTSGGIYNEQFF. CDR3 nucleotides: TGTGCCAGCAGCCCCATCGCCGGGACTAGCGGGGGGATCTACAATGAGCAGTTCTTC.